This T cell receptor (beta chain) is from a study of Ad26.COV2.S vaccination and SARS-CoV-2 variants. Study in general: Into the muscle, Ad26.COV2.S was dosed once or twice, 56 days apart. Study findings and constraints: Researchers cautioned that TCR breadth and depth analyses may have underestimated total T cell responses. Vaccine and placebo recipients had comparable breadth of non-spike TCRs.

Described treatment: 19 received Ad26.COV2.S at low or high dose, single or two shots; several received placebo; per-sample allocation not given. Specimens were obtained on day 63 following the first vaccine or placebo injection. This clone was recorded once. Its antigen remains unidentified. Using immunoSEQ multiplex PCR, the repertoire was profiled, and TCRdb retains in-frame clones only, with some absent. Among around 340,000 clones listed, roughly 89% were seen once. This CDR3 has 12 amino acids. V shed 6 bases and J shed 3 bases, with 8 bases lying between them. Germline V lookup: CDR1 ENHRY, CDR2 SYGVKD.

V gene TRBV10-3 combines with J gene TRBJ2-5; D unclear. This TCR came from a person between 18 and 60 years old who received the Ad26.COV2.S COVID-19 vaccine or a placebo. The specimen comprised peripheral blood, sampled in a trial of Ad26.COV2.S vaccine versus placebo. The CDR3 nucleotides are TGTGCCATCAGGGGGAACGAAGAGACCCAGTACTTC. Translating it yields CAIRGNEETQYF.